The 26 T cell receptor beta chains listed next were all sequenced from one sample in a study of cytomegalovirus exposure and HLA in healthy donors. It was with 60 Vbeta and 13 Jbeta primers that the PCR ran. Sequenced by immunoSEQ multiplex PCR; TCRdb stores in-frame clones only, minus some. The sample has 150,000 to 200,000 clones; about 81% are singletons. Material for sequencing was PBMCs. These receptors were obtained from a woman aged 30 to 39 in good health and CMV-seronegative.

The rearrangement links TRBV27 to TRBJ2-1, with a weak D call TRBD1 (6 bases). The CDR3 extends over 17 amino acids. Germline lookup yields CDR1 MNHEY and CDR2 SMNVEV (reference sequence). V lost 8 bases to trimming and J lost 0 bases, with 20 bases between them. CDR3 DNA: TGTGCCAGCGGCCCACCTCGGACAGACTTCTCCTACAATGAGCAGTTCTTC. Translating gives CASGPPRTDFSYNEQFF.

J is TRBJ2-3 and V is TRBV28; D not resolved. CDR1 is MDHEN, CDR2 SYDVKM, per germline. V was shortened by 6 bases and J by 2 bases, with 12 bases between the two germline ends. This CDR3 has 14 amino acids. The CDR3 sequence is CASSLRKPTDTQYF. Here the CDR3 DNA reads TGTGCCAGCAGCCTCAGGAAACCCACAGATACGCAGTATTTT.

The CDR3 reads CASRTEQGSPYEQYF. Here the CDR3 DNA reads TGCGCCAGCAGGACCGAACAGGGCTCGCCCTACGAGCAGTACTTC. This chain links TRBV5-1 with TRBJ2-7; the D gene is possibly TRBD1 (6 bases). This CDR3 is built from 15 residues. V lost 5 bases and J 2 bases, leaving 17 bases between the germline ends. Looked up from germline, CDR1 is SGHRS and CDR2 is YFSETQ. The full variable domain, with the rest looked up from reference TRBV5-1 and TRBJ2-7, is KAGVTQTPRYLIKTRGQQVTLSCSPISGHRSVSWYQQTPGQGLQFLFEYFSETQRNKGNFPGRFSGRQFSNSRSEMNVSTLELGDSALYLCASRTEQGSPYEQYFGPGTRLTVT.

The genes are TRBV28 and TRBJ1-4; a possible D gene is TRBD1 (5 bases). This CDR3 spans 12 amino acids. In germline, CDR1 is MDHEN, CDR2 SYDVKM. Trimming shortened V by 5 bases and J by 7 bases, and 8 bases separated the two germline ends. CDR3 sequence reads: CASSQGIEKLFF. In DNA form, the CDR3 reads TGTGCCAGCAGTCAGGGTATTGAAAAACTGTTTTTT.

This chain joins TRBV19 and TRBJ2-4, with no clear D. There are 15 residues in the CDR3. Trimming removed 1 base from V and 2 bases from J, with 9 bases in between. Germline V gene lookup returns CDR1 LNHDA and CDR2 SQIVND (reference sequence). CDR3 loop: CASSIVAASKNIQYF. The CDR3 DNA reads TGTGCCAGTAGTATAGTGGCGGCTTCCAAAAACATTCAGTACTTC.

This rearrangement joins TRBV21-1 to TRBJ2-7; the table's D call TRBD1 went unverified against the DNA. TRBV21-1 is a pseudogene. CDR3 length: 13 amino acids. CDR3 DNA: TGTGCCAGCAGCAAGGGCAGGGTCCACGAGCAGTACTTC. Its protein is CASSKGRVHEQYF.

This clone occurred a few times. The chain uses TRBV5-1 and TRBJ2-7, with D perhaps matching TRBD1 (6 bases). V dropped 4 bases and J dropped 3 bases, with 14 bases sitting between them. This CDR3 is 14 amino acids long. Germline V gene sequence: CDR1 SGHRS, CDR2 YFSETQ. The CDR3 loop is CASSPSGQLYEQYF. The CDR3 nucleotides are TGCGCCAGCAGCCCTTCTGGACAGCTCTACGAGCAGTACTTC.

The gene calls are TRBV6-5 and TRBJ2-1, with 12 bases identical to TRBD2. The CDR3 spans 15 residues. Per the germline V gene, CDR1 is MNHEY and CDR2 is SVGAGI. V was clipped by 2 bases and J by 10 bases; unmatched bases: 6. This chain's CDR3 is CASSYPSGRAGEQFF. CDR3 nucleotides: TGTGCCAGCAGTTACCCTAGCGGGAGGGCCGGAGAGCAGTTCTTC.

This rearrangement joins TRBV15 to TRBJ2-3; D ambiguous. Germline loops: CDR1 LNHNV, CDR2 YYDKDF (reference sequence). CDR3 size: 12 residues. The V end was cut by 2 bases, the J end by 4 bases, with 4 bases between. CDR3 sequence reads: CATSRLSDTQYF. As DNA, the CDR3 is TGTGCCACCAGCAGACTCTCAGATACGCAGTATTTT.

The chain combines TRBV7-9 with TRBJ1-1, with TRBD1 matching 7 bases. The V gene end was trimmed by 6 bases and the J gene end by 2 bases; junction bases not matched to a gene: 9. Germline CDR1 is SEHNR and CDR2 is FQNEAQ (reference sequence). There are 15 residues in the CDR3. The CDR3 nucleotides are TGTGCCAGCAGGGGATCGACAGGGACAAACACTGAAGCTTTCTTT. Protein sequence: CASRGSTGTNTEAFF. The full variable domain, its missing parts supplied by reference TRBV7-9 and TRBJ1-1, is DTGVSQNPRHKITKRGQNVTFRCDPISEHNRLYWYRQTLGQGPEFLTYFQNEAQLEKSRLLSDRFSAERPKGSFSTLEIQRTEQGDSAMYLCASRGSTGTNTEAFFGQGTRLTVV.

The CDR3 reads CASSIRRATSYRRQFF. The CDR3 nucleotides read TGTGCCAGTAGTATTCGTCGGGCGACTAGCTATCGTAGGCAGTTCTTC. The chain combines TRBV19 with TRBJ2-1; TRBD2 agrees at 7 bases. CDR1 is LNHDA, CDR2 SQIVND, per germline (reference sequence). There are 16 residues in the CDR3. V was pared by 3 bases and J by 12 bases, with 17 bases of the junction left unmatched.

The V call is TRBV27, the J call TRBJ2-5, with 7 nucleotides matching TRBD1. The DNA end favors TRBJ2-7, so the J call may be wrong. The CDR3 loop spans 13 amino acids. Germline-derived CDR1 and CDR2 are MNHEY and SMNVEV (reference sequence). CDR3 protein: CASRRDRPYEQYF. CDR3 DNA sequence: TGTGCCAGCAGAAGGGACAGACCCTACGAGCAGTACTTC.

The chain carries TRBV11-1 and TRBJ2-7; 7 nucleotides line up with TRBD2. The CDR3 runs to 15 residues. Germline V gene sequence: CDR1 SGHAT, CDR2 FQDESV (reference sequence). J gave up 0 bases and V 5 bases, and 7 bases lay outside the gene matches. The CDR3 sequence: CASSNRASGSYEQYF. The CDR3 DNA reads as TGTGCCAGCAGCAACCGGGCTAGCGGCTCCTACGAGCAGTACTTC.

V and J are TRBV27 and TRBJ2-5; 7 bases are shared with TRBD1. The J call may be wrong; the DNA end is better matched by TRBJ2-7. Per germline, CDR1 MNHEY and CDR2 SMNVEV (reference sequence). The length of the CDR3 is 16 residues. CDR3 in DNA: TGTGCCAGCAGTCCCCTAGGGACAGTGAAGAACTACGAGCAGTACTTC. Protein: CASSPLGTVKNYEQYF.

V usage is TRBV28 and J usage is TRBJ1-4; 7 bases line up with TRBD1. V was clipped by 2 bases and J by 3 bases; unmatched bases: 0. The CDR3 runs to 14 residues. The germline gives CDR1 MDHEN, CDR2 SYDVKM. CDR3 in amino acids: CASSLQGANEKLFF. CDR3 nucleotide sequence: TGTGCCAGCAGTTTACAGGGGGCTAATGAAAAACTGTTTTTT.

The CDR3 DNA is TGTGCCAGCAGTCGCTCGGGGCAAGAGACCCAGTACTTC. Amino acid sequence: CASSRSGQETQYF. The chain is built from TRBV27 and TRBJ2-5; perhaps TRBD2 as D (5 bases). The length of the CDR3 is 13 residues. Trimming shortened V by 5 bases and J by 2 bases, and 9 bases separated the two germline ends. CDR1 and CDR2 from the germline V gene are MNHEY and SMNVEV (reference sequence).

This clone was counted a single time. The chain is built from TRBV18 and TRBJ2-7; perhaps TRBD2 as D (6 bases). V was pared by 1 base and J by 4 bases, with 17 bases between. The CDR3 has 16 amino acids. Germline V gives CDR1 KGHSH, CDR2 LQKENI. The CDR3 here is CASSPLKTGVLYEQYF. The CDR3 DNA sequence: TGTGCCAGCTCACCACTCAAGACGGGGGTCCTGTACGAGCAGTACTTC.

The chain recombines TRBV6-1 with TRBJ1-1, with D possibly matching TRBD1 (5 bases). Germline values: CDR1 MNHNS, CDR2 SASEGT. The CDR3 covers 14 residues. V lost 2 bases, J lost 5 bases, and 12 bases lay in between. The CDR3 DNA reads TGTGCCAGCAGTGAATTAGTAGGGGCAACTGAAGCTTTCTTT. Translated, it gives CASSELVGATEAFF.

This clone is a singleton in its sample. J is TRBJ2-1 and V is TRBV29-1; 9 nucleotides line up with TRBD2. There are 14 residues in the CDR3. The germline V gene encodes CDR1 SQVTM and CDR2 ANQGSEA. V gave up 4 bases and J gave up 8 bases; unmatched junction bases: 9. This chain's CDR3 is CSVVGLAISDEQFF. The CDR3 coding sequence is TGCAGCGTTGTTGGACTAGCGATTTCCGATGAGCAGTTCTTC.

This clone has just one count. This chain joins TRBV2 and TRBJ1-5, with D perhaps matching TRBD1 (6 bases). The germline CDR1 and CDR2 sequences are SNHLY and FYNNEI. Trimming took 6 bases from V and 5 from J, leaving 14 bases between them. The CDR3 is made up of 14 amino acids. CDR3 in DNA: TGTGCCAGCAGGGGACAACCTTTGGATCAGCCCCAGCATTTT. It encodes CASRGQPLDQPQHF.

The chain uses TRBV28 and TRBJ2-3; TRBD2 might be the D (6 bases). Germline assignment: CDR1 MDHEN and CDR2 SYDVKM. This CDR3 is 13 amino acids long. V was trimmed by 8 bases and J by 11 bases, leaving 20 bases between them. CDR3 bases: TGTGCCAGCTGGGTGGGCGGGGCCCGGGGGCAGTATTTT. Its protein is CASWVGGARGQYF.

This clone was recorded a few times. The V and J genes are TRBV7-9 and TRBJ2-5; D may be TRBD2 (7 bases). CDR3 length: 13 amino acids. The germline V and J ends were trimmed by 4 bases and 4 bases, with 10 bases remaining between them. Germline V gene data show CDR1 as SEHNR and CDR2 as FQNEAQ (reference sequence). The CDR3 nucleotides are TGTGCCAGCAGCTCGGGGGGCCCAGAGACCCAGTACTTC. It yields the protein CASSSGGPETQYF.

The chain has TRBV28 and TRBJ1-2; a weak D match, TRBD1 (6 bases). This CDR3 contains 12 residues. Per germline, CDR1 MDHEN and CDR2 SYDVKM. Trimming shortened V by 10 bases and J by 4 bases, and 13 bases separated the two germline ends. The CDR3 sequence: CATATGSYGYTF. As DNA, the CDR3 is TGTGCCACCGCAACAGGGAGCTATGGCTACACCTTC.

This clone came up once. V and J are TRBV18 and TRBJ1-3; maybe TRBD1 (6 bases). The length of the CDR3 is 17 residues. The V end was cut by 4 bases, the J end by 0 bases, with 16 bases between. From germline, CDR1 is KGHSH and CDR2 LQKENI. The CDR3 loop reads CASSLNPDSFSGNTIYF. The CDR3, as DNA: TGTGCCAGCTCACTTAATCCGGACAGTTTCTCTGGAAACACCATATATTTT.

This chain uses TRBV28 with TRBJ1-1; D gene ambiguous. Germline CDR1 and CDR2: MDHEN and SYDVKM. Trimming cost V 7 bases and J 6 bases, with 15 bases left between them. The CDR3 is made up of 13 amino acids. The CDR3 loop reads CASTHVLGPEAFF. DNA of the CDR3: TGTGCCAGCACCCATGTCCTAGGTCCTGAAGCTTTCTTT.

The V and J genes are TRBV28 and TRBJ2-7, with D hard to call. Trimming stripped 2 bases from V and 5 bases from J, with 10 bases between. Germline V lookup: CDR1 MDHEN, CDR2 SYDVKM. This CDR3 is built from 13 residues. CDR3 in DNA: TGTGCCAGCAGTTTACCCCGCTCTAACGAGCAGTACTTC. Its translation is CASSLPRSNEQYF.